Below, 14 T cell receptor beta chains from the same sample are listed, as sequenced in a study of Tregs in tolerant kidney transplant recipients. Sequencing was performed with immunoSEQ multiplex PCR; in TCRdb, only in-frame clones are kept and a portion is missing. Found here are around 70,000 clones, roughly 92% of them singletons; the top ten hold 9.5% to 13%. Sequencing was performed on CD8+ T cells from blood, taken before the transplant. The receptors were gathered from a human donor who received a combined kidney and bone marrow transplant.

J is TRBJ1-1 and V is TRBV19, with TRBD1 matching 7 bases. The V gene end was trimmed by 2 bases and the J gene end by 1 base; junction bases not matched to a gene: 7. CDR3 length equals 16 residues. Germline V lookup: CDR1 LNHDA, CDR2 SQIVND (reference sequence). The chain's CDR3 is CASSIRDRDENTEAFF. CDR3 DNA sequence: TGTGCCAGTAGTATACGAGACAGGGATGAGAACACTGAAGCTTTCTTT.

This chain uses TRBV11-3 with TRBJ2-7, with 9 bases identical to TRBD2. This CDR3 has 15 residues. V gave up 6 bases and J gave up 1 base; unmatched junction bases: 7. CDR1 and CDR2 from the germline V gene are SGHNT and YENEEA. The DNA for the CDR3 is TGTGCCAGCAGTGTGGCGGGAGGGGGGTCCTACGAGCAGTACTTC. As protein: CASSVAGGGSYEQYF.

This CDR3 reads CASSLVRESGEQYF. The CDR3 bases are TGTGCCAGCAGCTTGGTGCGGGAGTCGGGCGAGCAGTACTTC. The chain recombines TRBV7-9 with TRBJ2-5, with 7 bases lining up with TRBD2. TRBJ2-7 explains the end of the DNA better; the J call may be wrong. CDR3 length equals 14 residues. Germline V lookup: CDR1 SEHNR, CDR2 FQNEAQ (reference sequence).

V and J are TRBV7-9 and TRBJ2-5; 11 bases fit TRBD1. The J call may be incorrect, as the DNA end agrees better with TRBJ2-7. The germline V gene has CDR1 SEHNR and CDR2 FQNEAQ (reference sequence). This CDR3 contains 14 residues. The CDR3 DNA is TGTGCCAGCAGCCCCCGGGACAGGGGGGACGAGCAGTACTTC. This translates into CASSPRDRGDEQYF.

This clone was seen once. The CDR3 region is CASSLGRSPGYTF. Written as DNA, the CDR3 is TGTGCCAGCAGCTTGGGTAGGAGCCCTGGCTACACCTTC. The chain is built from TRBV5-6 and TRBJ1-2; D remains unclear. V was clipped by 0 bases and J by 7 bases, with 10 bases between them. This CDR3 has 13 amino acids. The germline CDR1 and CDR2 sequences are SGHDT and YYEEEE.

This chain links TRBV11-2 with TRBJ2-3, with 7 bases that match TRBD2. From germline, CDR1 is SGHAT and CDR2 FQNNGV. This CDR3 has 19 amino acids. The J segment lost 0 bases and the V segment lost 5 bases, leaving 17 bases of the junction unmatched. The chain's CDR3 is CASSPNEGLAEVSTDTQYF. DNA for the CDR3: TGTGCCAGCAGCCCGAATGAGGGTCTAGCGGAGGTGAGCACAGATACGCAGTATTTT.

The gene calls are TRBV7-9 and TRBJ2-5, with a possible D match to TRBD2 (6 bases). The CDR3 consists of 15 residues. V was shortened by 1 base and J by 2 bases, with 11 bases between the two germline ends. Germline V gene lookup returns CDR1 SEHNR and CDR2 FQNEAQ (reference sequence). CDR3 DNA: TGTGCCAGCAGCTTAGTGTTGGGACTGCAAGAGACCCAGTACTTC. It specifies CASSLVLGLQETQYF.

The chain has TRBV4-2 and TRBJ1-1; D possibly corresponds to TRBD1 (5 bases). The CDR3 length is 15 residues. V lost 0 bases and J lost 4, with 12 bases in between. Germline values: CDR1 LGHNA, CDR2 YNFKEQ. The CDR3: CASSQDQGGGTEAFF. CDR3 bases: TGTGCCAGCAGCCAAGATCAGGGCGGGGGCACTGAAGCTTTCTTT.

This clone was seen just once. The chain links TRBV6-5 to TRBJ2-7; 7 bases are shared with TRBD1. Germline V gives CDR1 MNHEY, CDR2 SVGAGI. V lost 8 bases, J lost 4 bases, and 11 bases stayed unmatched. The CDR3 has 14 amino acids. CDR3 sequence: CASCLDRWGYEQYF. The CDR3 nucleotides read TGTGCCAGCTGCTTGGACAGGTGGGGATACGAGCAGTACTTC.

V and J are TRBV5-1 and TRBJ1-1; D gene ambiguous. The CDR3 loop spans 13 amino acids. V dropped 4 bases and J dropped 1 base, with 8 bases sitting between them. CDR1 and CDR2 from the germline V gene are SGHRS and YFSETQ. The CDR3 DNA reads TGCGCCAGCAGCCTTGACACGAACACTGAAGCTTTCTTT. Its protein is CASSLDTNTEAFF.

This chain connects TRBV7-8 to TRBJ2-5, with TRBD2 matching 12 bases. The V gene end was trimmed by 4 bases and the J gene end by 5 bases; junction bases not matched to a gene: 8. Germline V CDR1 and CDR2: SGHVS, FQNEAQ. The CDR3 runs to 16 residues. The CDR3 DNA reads TGTGCCAGCAGCTCTTCTAGCGGGAGGGCGGGGGAGACCCAGTACTTC. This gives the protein CASSSSSGRAGETQYF.

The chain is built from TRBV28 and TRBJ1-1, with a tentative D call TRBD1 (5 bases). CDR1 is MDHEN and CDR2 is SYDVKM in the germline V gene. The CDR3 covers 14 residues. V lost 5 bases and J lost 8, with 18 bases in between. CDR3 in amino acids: CASSAEFRQLEAFF. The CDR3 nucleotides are TGTGCCAGCAGTGCAGAATTTAGACAGTTAGAAGCTTTCTTT.

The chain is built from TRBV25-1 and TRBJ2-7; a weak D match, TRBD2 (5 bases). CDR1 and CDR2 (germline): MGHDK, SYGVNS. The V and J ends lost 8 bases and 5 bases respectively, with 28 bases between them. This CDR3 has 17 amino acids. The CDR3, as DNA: TGTGCCAGCTTCCTGCTCCCACATGTTCCCCGGAGGAACGAGCAGTACTTC. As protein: CASFLLPHVPRRNEQYF.

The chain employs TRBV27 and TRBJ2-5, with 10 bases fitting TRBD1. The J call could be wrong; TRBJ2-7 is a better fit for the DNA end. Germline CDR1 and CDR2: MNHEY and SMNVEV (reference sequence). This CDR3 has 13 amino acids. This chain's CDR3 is CASSLDRGYEQYF. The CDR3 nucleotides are TGTGCCAGCAGTCTGGACAGGGGGTACGAGCAGTACTTC.